This is a list of T cell receptor beta chains from one sample in a study of blood T cell repertoires in COVID-19. Sequencing used immunoSEQ multiplex PCR; TCRdb keeps in-frame clones, though not all of them. This table has 300,000 to 350,000 clones, 75% to 95% appearing once. The sample comprised peripheral blood. Receptors originate from a woman aged 25 to 39 with COVID-19, enrolled during active disease. CDR3s include the opening cysteine and the closing phenylalanine or tryptophan. The D gene is left open where the match is weak. Expanded clones get a size class; other rows say once, few or many, or leave the size out.

-,TRBV21-1,-,TRBJ1-2,TGTGCCAGCCTCGGCCTGGAGGGCTACACCTTC,CASLGLEGYTF
-,TRBV27,TRBD1,TRBJ2-7,TGTGCCAGCAGTTGGGGGACAGGGGGCTACGAGCAGTACTTC,CASSWGTGGYEQYF
-,TRBV7-2,-,TRBJ2-5,TGTGCCAGCAGTTCCCTCGAGACCCAGTACTTC,CASSSLETQYF
-,TRBV19,TRBD2,TRBJ2-1,TGTGCCAGTAGTTCCTCGGGACTAGCGGGATACAATGAGCAGTTCTTC,CASSSSGLAGYNEQFF
-,TRBV28,TRBD1,TRBJ2-7,TGTGCCAGCAGACCGGGACAGAACGTCCACGAGCAGTACTTC,CASRPGQNVHEQYF
-,TRBV11-3,TRBD1,TRBJ2-7,TGTGCCAGCAGCTTCCTCGGGACAGGGGACTACGAGCAGTACTTC,CASSFLGTGDYEQYF
-,TRBV5-1,-,TRBJ1-4,TGCGCCAGCAGCACCTCGACAGGCCTCGGGGGGAATAATGAAAAACTGTTTTTT,CASSTSTGLGGNNEKLFF
-,TRBV28,TRBD1,TRBJ1-5,TGTGCCACTGACAGGGGGCGGAATCAGCCCCAGCATTTT,CATDRGRNQPQHF
-,TRBV2,TRBD1,TRBJ1-5,TGTGCCACCGGCGGACAGGGAGGTCAGCCCCAGCATTTT,CATGGQGGQPQHF
-,TRBV7-2,-,TRBJ2-7,TGTGCCAGCAGCCTTAAGGGGCGGGGTGGCGAGCAGTACTTC,CASSLKGRGGEQYF
-,TRBV28,TRBD2,TRBJ2-3,TGTGCCAGCAGCCAACTAGCGGGAGTAGCAGATACGCAGTATTTT,CASSQLAGVADTQYF
-,TRBV15,-,TRBJ1-4,TGTGCCACCAGCACCCGGGAGGCTAGTGAAAAACTGTTTTTT,CATSTREASEKLFF
few,TRBV15,-,TRBJ1-6,TGTGCCACCCGTAGGGAGCTGGGGGGTTCACCCCTCCACTTT,CATRRELGGSPLHF
-,TRBV28,TRBD2,TRBJ2-7,TGTGCCAGCAGTTTACCACGCGGGAGTATACCCTACGAGCAGTACTTC,CASSLPRGSIPYEQYF
-,TRBV6-5,TRBD1,TRBJ1-4,TGTGCCAGCAGGGGGACAGAAAGATTTGAAAAACTGTTTTTT,CASRGTERFEKLFF
-,TRBV24-1,TRBD1,TRBJ2-3,TGTGCCACCAGTGATCGGACAGGGCTGCATACGCAGTATTTT,CATSDRTGLHTQYF
few,TRBV5-6,TRBD2,TRBJ2-3,TGTGCCAGCAGCTTTAGCGGGGGCACAGATACGCAGTATTTT,CASSFSGGTDTQYF
-,TRBV2,TRBD1,TRBJ1-1,TGTGCCTCCCAGGGGACAGGGGGCACTGAAGCTTTCTTT,CASQGTGGTEAFF
-,TRBV6-4,TRBD1,TRBJ2-1,TGTGCCAGCATGAGACCCCGGGACAGCCACAATGAGCAGTTCTTC,CASMRPRDSHNEQFF
-,TRBV28,-,TRBJ1-3,TGTGCCAGCAGTTTGCCAGCGTGGAACACCATATATTTT,CASSLPAWNTIYF
-,TRBV28,TRBD2,TRBJ2-7,TGTGCCAGCCTTCGGGATAGCGGGAGGTACGAGCAGTACTTC,CASLRDSGRYEQYF
-,TRBV10-2,TRBD1,TRBJ2-7,TGCGCCAGCAGTGACCCGGGACAGGGCGGCGAGCAGTACTTC,CASSDPGQGGEQYF
-,TRBV2,-,TRBJ1-1,TGTGCCAGCAGTGTGCGGGGAATGAACACTGAAGCTTTCTTT,CASSVRGMNTEAFF
-,TRBV5-1,-,TRBJ1-5,TGCGCCAGCAGCCCGGACATTAGCAATCAGCCCCAGCATTTT,CASSPDISNQPQHF
-,TRBV6-5,TRBD2,TRBJ2-1,TGTGCCAGCAGTAAACCGGGACTAGGTGACAATGAGCAGTTCTTC,CASSKPGLGDNEQFF
-,TRBV15,TRBD1,TRBJ2-7,TGTGCCACCAGCACAGACAGGGTATACGAGCAGTACTTC,CATSTDRVYEQYF
-,TRBV4-1,-,TRBJ2-7,TGCGCCAGCAGCCCCGGGCGAGGGCTAGCCTCTTCGTACGAGCAGTACTTC,CASSPGRGLASSYEQYF
-,TRBV15,TRBD2,TRBJ2-5,TGTGCCACCAGCAGAGCCCCGGGAGGGCAAGAGACCCAGTACTTC,CATSRAPGGQETQYF
-,TRBV9,TRBD1,TRBJ2-1,TGTGCCAGCAGCGGCTCTGACAGGGGAGGTGGCAATGAGCAGTTCTTC,CASSGSDRGGGNEQFF
-,TRBV9,-,TRBJ2-2,TGTGCCAGCAGCGTGAGATTTTTCGGGGAGCTGTTTTTT,CASSVRFFGELFF
-,TRBV4-3,-,TRBJ2-7,TGCGCCAGCAGCGCGGCCGAGGGAAGTGGCTACGAGCAGTACTTC,CASSAAEGSGYEQYF
-,TRBV10-2,-,TRBJ1-2,TGCGCCAGCAGTGAGAGGGGCCCGGGCGATGGCTACACCTTC,CASSERGPGDGYTF
-,TRBV5-1,-,TRBJ1-5,TGCGCCAGCAGCTTACAGGGAGCAAGCAATCAGCCCCAGCATTTT,CASSLQGASNQPQHF
once,TRBV19,TRBD1,TRBJ1-6,TGTGCCAGTAGTCCCCGGACAGGGAATTCACCCCTCCACTTT,CASSPRTGNSPLHF
once,TRBV9,TRBD2,TRBJ2-1,TGTGCCAGCAGCGCCAGACTAGCGGGAGGATACAATGAGCAGTTCTTC,CASSARLAGGYNEQFF
-,TRBV2,-,TRBJ1-5,TGTGCCAGCAGTGAAGCGCGAAGCCAGCCCCAGCATTTT,CASSEARSQPQHF
-,TRBV2,TRBD2,TRBJ2-3,TGTGCCAGCAGTGCAAACTGGGGGGGGGCAGATACGCAGTATTTT,CASSANWGGADTQYF
-,TRBV4-1,TRBD2,TRBJ2-1,TGCGCCAGCAGCCCGGGGGGAGCGTCCTACAATGAGCAGTTCTTC,CASSPGGASYNEQFF
-,TRBV7-9,TRBD1,TRBJ2-3,TGTGCCAGCAGCCCGGGACAGGGTTTCACAGATACGCAGTATTTT,CASSPGQGFTDTQYF
-,TRBV2,-,TRBJ1-2,TGTGCCAGCACCCTGGGGAGCTTCTATGGCTACACCTTC,CASTLGSFYGYTF
-,TRBV27,TRBD2,TRBJ2-7,TGTGCCAGCAGTTTATTCCTAGCGGGAGGTTACGAGCAGTACTTC,CASSLFLAGGYEQYF
-,TRBV11-2,TRBD2,TRBJ2-1,TGTGCCAGCAGCTTCGGGTTAACTAGCGGGAGGGATGGCTACAATGAGCAGTTCTTC,CASSFGLTSGRDGYNEQFF
-,TRBV28,TRBD2,TRBJ2-1,TGTGCCAGCAGTCAAATGACTAGCGGGAGGGGGGATGAGCAGTTCTTC,CASSQMTSGRGDEQFF